This TCR beta chain was captured in a study of T cell responses to AZD1222 COVID-19 vaccine. Whole-study results and caveats: Two doses of AZD1222 preceded a rise in Spike-specific TCR breadth and depth. CD4 TCRs associated with vaccination spanned spike, dominating at 160-218 and 743-854.

To note about this clone: Its antigen is as yet unknown. An end of the junction does not agree with germline; a read error may underlie this.

The study pooled second doses at about 4 or about 12 weeks. Germline V gives CDR1 MNHNS, CDR2 SASEGT. This CDR3 is 12 amino acids long. The protocol was immunoSEQ multiplex PCR, while the TCRdb copy is restricted to in-frame clones and leaves out a portion. Of 80,000 to 100,000 clones detected, 87% appear once; the ten largest clones hold roughly 11%. The TCR originated in an adult who received the AZD1222 COVID-19 vaccine. The chain carries TRBV6-1 and TRBJ2-7, with D perhaps matching TRBD1 (5 bases). Sample: peripheral blood, taken 28 days after the second AZD1222 dose. The CDR3 coding sequence is TGTGCCAGCAGCGAAGGGGCCTACGAGCAGTACTTC. Translated: CASSEGAYEQYF.